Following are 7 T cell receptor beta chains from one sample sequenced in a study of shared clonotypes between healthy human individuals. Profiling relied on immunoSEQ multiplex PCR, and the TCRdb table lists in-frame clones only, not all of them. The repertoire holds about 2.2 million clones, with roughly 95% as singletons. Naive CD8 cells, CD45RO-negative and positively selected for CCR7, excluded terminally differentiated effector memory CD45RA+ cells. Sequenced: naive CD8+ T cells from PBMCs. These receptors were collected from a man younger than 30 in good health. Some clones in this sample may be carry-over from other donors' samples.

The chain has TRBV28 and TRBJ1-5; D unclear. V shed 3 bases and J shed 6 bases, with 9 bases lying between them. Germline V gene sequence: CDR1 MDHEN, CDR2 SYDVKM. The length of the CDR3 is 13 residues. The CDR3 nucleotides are TGTGCCAGCAGTTTCCGACTTGGTCAGCCCCAGCATTTT. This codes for CASSFRLGQPQHF.

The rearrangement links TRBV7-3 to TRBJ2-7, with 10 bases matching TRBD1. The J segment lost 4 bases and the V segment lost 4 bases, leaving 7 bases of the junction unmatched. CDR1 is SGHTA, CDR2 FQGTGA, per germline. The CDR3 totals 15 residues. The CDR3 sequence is CASSSWDRGAYEQYF. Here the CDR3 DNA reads TGTGCCAGCAGCTCCTGGGACAGGGGCGCGTACGAGCAGTACTTC. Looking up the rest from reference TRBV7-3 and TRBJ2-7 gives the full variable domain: GAGVSQTPSNKVTEKGKYVELRCDPISGHTALYWYRQSLGQGPEFLIYFQGTGAADDSGLPNDRFFAVRPEGSVSTLKIQRTERGDSAVYLCASSSWDRGAYEQYFGPGTRLTVT.

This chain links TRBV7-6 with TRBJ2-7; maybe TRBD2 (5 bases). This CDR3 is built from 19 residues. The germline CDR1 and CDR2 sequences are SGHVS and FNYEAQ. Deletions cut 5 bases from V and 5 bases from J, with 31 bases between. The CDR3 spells CASSLGRRASSPGWDEQYF. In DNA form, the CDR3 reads TGTGCCAGCAGCCTCGGACGAAGGGCTAGCTCACCCGGGTGGGACGAGCAGTACTTC.

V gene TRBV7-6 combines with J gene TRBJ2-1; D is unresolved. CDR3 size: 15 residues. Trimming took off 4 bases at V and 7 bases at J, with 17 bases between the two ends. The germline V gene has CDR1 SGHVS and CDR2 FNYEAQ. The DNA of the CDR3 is TGTGCCAGCAGCTCCCTCTTTCCGCTCGGGAATGAGCAGTTCTTC. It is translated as CASSSLFPLGNEQFF.

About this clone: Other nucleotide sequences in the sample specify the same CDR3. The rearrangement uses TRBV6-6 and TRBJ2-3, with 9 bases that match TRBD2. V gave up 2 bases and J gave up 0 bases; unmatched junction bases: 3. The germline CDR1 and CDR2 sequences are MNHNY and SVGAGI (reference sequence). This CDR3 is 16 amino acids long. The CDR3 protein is CASSYLAGRSTDTQYF. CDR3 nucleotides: TGTGCCAGCAGTTACCTAGCGGGAAGGAGCACAGATACGCAGTATTTT.

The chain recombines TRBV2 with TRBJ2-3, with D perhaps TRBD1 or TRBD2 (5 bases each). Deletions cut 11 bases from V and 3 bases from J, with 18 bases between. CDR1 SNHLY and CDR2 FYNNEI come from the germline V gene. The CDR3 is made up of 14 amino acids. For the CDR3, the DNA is TGTGCCCCACCCTATGGGGGACGAACAGATACGCAGTATTTT. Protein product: CAPPYGGRTDTQYF.

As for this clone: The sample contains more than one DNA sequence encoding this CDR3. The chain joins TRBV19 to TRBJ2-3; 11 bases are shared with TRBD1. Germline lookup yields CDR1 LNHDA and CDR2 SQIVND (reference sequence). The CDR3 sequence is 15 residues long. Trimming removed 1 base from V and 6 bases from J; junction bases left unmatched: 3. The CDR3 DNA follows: TGTGCCAGTAGTATAGGGACAGGGGGCGCGGATACGCAGTATTTT. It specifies CASSIGTGGADTQYF.